This T cell receptor (beta chain) was profiled in a study of molecular identifiers for immune sequencing clone quantification. The CDR3 spans 18 residues. J was trimmed by 0 bases and V by 2 bases; bases with no gene match: 11. TCRdb analysed the PCR reads with MiXCR anew, one entry per CDR3 protein. This table has 600,000 to 650,000 distinct CDR3 sequences, roughly 21% appearing once. In this sample, this clonotype turned up many times. From around 20,000 to 1,000,000 sorted cells, naive CD8 libraries were generated with 10%, 30% or 50% RNA. The J gene is TRBJ2-3, the V gene TRBV12-3 or TRBV12-4, with TRBD1 matching 7 bases. Specimen: naive CD8+ T cells from blood, with Jurkat cell RNA spiked in. The subset here: FACS-sorted CD8+CD4-CCR7+CD45RA+ naive T cells. The receptor comes from a human donor in good health. Some libraries in this study had Jurkat cell RNA spiked in. For the CDR3, the DNA is TGTGCCAGCAGTTTAACTATTGGGACAGCTACTAGCACAGATACGCAGTATTTT. As protein: CASSLTIGTATSTDTQYF.